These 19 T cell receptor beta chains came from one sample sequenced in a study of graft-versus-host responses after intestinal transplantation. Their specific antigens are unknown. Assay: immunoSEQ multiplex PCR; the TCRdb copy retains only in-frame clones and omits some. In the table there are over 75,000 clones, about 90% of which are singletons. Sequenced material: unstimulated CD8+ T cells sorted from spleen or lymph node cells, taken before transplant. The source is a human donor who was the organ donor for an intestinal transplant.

The CDR3 DNA follows: TGTGCCAGCAGTGAATGGCGGGAGGAGACCCAGTACTTC. This encodes CASSEWREETQYF. The chain carries TRBV25-1 and TRBJ2-5; TRBD2 aligns across 7 bases. The germline V gene has CDR1 MGHDK and CDR2 SYGVNS. V dropped 1 base and J dropped 5; count of bases not matched to a gene: 1. This CDR3 contains 13 residues.

The CDR3 is CASSLVGAPDRRYNEQFF. CDR3 bases: TGTGCCAGCAGCTTAGTCGGGGCCCCTGACAGGAGATACAATGAGCAGTTCTTC. The V gene is TRBV11-3, the J gene TRBJ2-1, with a possible D match to TRBD1 (6 bases). The CDR3 extends over 18 amino acids. The germline V gene has CDR1 SGHNT and CDR2 YENEEA. Between the trimmed V and J ends, which lost 1 base and 4 bases, there was a span of 20 bases.

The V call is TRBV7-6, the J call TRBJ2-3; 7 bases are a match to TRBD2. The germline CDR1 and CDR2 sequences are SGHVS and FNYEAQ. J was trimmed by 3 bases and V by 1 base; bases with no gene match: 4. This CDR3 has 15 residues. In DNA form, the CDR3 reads TGTGCCAGCAGCTTAGAAAGCGGGATGACAGATACGCAGTATTTT. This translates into CASSLESGMTDTQYF.

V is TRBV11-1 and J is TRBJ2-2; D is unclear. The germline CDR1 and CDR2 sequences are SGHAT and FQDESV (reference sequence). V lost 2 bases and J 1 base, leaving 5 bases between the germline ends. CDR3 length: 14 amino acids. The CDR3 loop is CASSLPGNTGELFF. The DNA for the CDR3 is TGTGCCAGCAGCTTACCAGGGAACACCGGGGAGCTGTTTTTT.

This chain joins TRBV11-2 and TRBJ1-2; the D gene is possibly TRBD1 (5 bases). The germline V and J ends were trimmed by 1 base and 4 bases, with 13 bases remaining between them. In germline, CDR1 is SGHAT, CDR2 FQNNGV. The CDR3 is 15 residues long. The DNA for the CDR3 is TGTGCCAGCAGCTTAGTGCCCCGACAGAGCTATGGCTACACCTTC. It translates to CASSLVPRQSYGYTF.

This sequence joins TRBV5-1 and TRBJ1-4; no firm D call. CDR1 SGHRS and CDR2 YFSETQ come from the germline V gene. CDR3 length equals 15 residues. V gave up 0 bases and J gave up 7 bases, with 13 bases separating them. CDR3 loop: CASSLVSTVPEKLFF. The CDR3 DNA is TGCGCCAGCAGCTTGGTCTCCACAGTTCCTGAAAAACTGTTTTTT.

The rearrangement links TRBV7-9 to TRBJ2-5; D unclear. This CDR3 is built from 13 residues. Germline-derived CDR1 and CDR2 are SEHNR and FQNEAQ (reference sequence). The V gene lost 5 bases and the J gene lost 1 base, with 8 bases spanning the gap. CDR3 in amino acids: CASSPRVQETQYF. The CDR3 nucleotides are TGTGCCAGCAGCCCCCGCGTCCAAGAGACCCAGTACTTC.

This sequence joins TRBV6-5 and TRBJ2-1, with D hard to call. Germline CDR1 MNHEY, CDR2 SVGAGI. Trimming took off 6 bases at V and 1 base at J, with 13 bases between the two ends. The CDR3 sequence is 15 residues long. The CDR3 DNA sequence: TGTGCCAGCAGCTGGCGGCTAATTTCCTACAATGAGCAGTTCTTC. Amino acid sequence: CASSWRLISYNEQFF.

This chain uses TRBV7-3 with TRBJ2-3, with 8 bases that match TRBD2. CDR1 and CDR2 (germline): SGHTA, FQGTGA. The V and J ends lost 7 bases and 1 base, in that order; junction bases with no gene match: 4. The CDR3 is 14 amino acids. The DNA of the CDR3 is TGTGCCAGCACCAGCGGGGGCGGCACAGATACGCAGTATTTT. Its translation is CASTSGGGTDTQYF.

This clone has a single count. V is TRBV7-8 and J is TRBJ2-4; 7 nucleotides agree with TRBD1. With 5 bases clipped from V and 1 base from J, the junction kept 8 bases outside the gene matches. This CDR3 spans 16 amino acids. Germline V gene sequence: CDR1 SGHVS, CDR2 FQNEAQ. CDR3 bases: TGTGCCAGCAGCGGAGAACAGGGGCTGGCCAAAAACATTCAGTACTTC. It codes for CASSGEQGLAKNIQYF.

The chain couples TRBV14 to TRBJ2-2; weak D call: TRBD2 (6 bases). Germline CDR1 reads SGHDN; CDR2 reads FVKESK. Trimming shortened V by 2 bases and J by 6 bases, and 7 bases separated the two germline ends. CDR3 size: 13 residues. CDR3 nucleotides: TGTGCCAGCAGCCAATCGGGGGCCGGGGAGCTGTTTTTT. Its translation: CASSQSGAGELFF.

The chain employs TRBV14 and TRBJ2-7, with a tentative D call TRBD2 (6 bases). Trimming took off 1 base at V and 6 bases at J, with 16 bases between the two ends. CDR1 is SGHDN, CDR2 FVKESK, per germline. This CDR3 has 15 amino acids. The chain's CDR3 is CASSQGWDSVFEQYF. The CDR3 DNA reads TGTGCCAGCAGCCAAGGTTGGGACTCCGTTTTCGAGCAGTACTTC.

The CDR3 loop reads CSATTSGGRTDTQYF. CDR3 DNA: TGCAGCGCCACGACTAGCGGGGGGAGAACAGATACGCAGTATTTT. The chain couples TRBV29-1 to TRBJ2-3; 13 positions match TRBD2. CDR1 is SQVTM and CDR2 is ANQGSEA in the germline V gene. The V and J ends lost 7 bases and 3 bases, in that order; junction bases with no gene match: 7. The CDR3 contains 15 residues.

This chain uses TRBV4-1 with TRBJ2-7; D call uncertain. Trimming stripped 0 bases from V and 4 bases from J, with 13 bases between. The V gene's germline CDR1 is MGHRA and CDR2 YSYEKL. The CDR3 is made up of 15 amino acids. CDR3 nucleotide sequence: TGCGCCAGCAGCCAAGAAAGAGACTTACTGTACGAGCAGTACTTC. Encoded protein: CASSQERDLLYEQYF.

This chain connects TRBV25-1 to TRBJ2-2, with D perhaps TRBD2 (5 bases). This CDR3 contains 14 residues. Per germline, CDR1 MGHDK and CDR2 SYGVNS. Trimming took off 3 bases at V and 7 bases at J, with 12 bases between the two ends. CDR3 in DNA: TGTGCCAGCAGTGATTCCGGAGGACGCGGGGAGCTGTTTTTT. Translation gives CASSDSGGRGELFF.

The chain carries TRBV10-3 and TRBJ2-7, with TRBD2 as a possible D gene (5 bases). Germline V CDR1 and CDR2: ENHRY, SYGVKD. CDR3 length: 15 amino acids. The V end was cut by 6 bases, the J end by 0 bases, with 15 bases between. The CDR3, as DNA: TGTGCCATCAGCCGTAGAGCGGACCACTCCTACGAGCAGTACTTC. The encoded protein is CAISRRADHSYEQYF.

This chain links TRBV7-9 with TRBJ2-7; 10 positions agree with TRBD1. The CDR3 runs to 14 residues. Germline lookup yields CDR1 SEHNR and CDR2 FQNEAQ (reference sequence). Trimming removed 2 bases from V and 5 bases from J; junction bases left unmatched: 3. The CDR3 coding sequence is TGTGCCAGCAGCTTATTCGGGACAGGGGACGAGCAGTACTTC. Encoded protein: CASSLFGTGDEQYF.

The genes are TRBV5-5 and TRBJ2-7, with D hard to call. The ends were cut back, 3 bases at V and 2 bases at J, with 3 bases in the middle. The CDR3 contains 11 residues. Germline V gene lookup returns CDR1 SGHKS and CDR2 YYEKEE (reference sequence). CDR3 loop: CASSSAYEQYF. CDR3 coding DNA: TGTGCCAGCAGCTCCGCCTACGAGCAGTACTTC.

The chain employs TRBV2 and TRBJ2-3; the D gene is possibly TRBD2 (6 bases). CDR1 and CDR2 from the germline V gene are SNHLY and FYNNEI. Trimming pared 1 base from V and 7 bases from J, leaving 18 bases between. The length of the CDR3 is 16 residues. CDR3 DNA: TGTGCCAGCAGTGAAGGGGCGGGACCCAGACACTATACGCAGTATTTT. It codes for CASSEGAGPRHYTQYF.